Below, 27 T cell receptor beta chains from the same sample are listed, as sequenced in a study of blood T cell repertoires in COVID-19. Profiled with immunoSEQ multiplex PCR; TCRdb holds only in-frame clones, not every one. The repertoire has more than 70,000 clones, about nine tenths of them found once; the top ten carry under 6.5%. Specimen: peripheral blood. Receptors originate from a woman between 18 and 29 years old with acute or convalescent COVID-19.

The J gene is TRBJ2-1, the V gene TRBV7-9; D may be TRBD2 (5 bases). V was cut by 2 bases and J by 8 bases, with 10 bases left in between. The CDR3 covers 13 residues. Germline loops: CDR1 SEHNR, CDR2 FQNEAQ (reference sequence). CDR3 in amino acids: CASSLPGSDEQFF. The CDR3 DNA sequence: TGTGCCAGCAGCTTACCGGGAAGCGATGAGCAGTTCTTC.

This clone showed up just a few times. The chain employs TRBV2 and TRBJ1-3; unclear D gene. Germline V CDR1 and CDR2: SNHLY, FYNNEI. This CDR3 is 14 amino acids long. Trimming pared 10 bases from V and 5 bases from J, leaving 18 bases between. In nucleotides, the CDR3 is TGTGCCACGCAGACGGGGTCTGGAAGAAACACCATATATTTT. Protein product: CATQTGSGRNTIYF.

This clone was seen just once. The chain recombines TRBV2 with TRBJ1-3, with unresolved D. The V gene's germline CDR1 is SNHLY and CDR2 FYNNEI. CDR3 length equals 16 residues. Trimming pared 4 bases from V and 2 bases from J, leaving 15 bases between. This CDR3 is CASSVLATATGNTIYF. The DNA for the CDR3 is TGTGCCAGCAGTGTCCTGGCCACAGCAACTGGAAACACCATATATTTT.

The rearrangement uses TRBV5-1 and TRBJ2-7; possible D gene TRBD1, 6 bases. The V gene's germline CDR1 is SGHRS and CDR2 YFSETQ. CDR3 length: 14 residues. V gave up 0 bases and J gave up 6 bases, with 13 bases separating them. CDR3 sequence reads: CASSLEGGPLEQYF. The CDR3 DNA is TGCGCCAGCAGCTTGGAAGGGGGACCTCTCGAGCAGTACTTC.

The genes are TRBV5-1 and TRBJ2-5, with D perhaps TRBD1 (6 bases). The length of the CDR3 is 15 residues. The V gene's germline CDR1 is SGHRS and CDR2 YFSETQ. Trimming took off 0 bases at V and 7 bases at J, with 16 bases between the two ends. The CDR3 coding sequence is TGCGCCAGCAGCTTGGCTGGGGGCTCCGCCAGGACCCAGTACTTC. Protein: CASSLAGGSARTQYF.

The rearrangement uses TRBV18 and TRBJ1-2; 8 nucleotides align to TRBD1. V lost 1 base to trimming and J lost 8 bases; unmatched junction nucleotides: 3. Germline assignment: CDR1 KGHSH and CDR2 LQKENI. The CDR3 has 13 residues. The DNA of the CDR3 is TGTGCCAGCTCACCACGGGGACAGGAAGGCTACACCTTC. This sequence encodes CASSPRGQEGYTF.

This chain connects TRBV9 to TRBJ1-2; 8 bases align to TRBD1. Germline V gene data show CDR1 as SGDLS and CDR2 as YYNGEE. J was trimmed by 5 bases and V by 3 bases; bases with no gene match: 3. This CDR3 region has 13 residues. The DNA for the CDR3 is TGTGCCAGCAGCGCAGGGGGCGGTTATGGCTACACCTTC. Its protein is CASSAGGGYGYTF.

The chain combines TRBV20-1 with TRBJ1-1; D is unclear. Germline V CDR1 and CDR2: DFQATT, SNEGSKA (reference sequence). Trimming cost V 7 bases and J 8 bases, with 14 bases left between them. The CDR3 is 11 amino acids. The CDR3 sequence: CSGNTREEAFF. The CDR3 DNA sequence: TGCAGTGGTAATACTCGGGAGGAAGCTTTCTTT.

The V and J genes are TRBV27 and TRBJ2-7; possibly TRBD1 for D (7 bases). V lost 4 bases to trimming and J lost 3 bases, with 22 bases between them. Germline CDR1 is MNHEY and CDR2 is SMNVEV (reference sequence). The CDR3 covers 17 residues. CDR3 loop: CASSSTGSPGGLYEQYF. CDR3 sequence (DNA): TGTGCCAGCAGTTCCACCGGTTCTCCAGGGGGACTCTACGAGCAGTACTTC.

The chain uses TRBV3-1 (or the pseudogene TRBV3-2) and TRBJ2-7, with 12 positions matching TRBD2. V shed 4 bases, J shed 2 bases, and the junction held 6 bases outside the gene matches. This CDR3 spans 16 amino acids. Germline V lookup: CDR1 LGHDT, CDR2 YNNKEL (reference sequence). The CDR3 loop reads CASSRLAGALPYEQYF. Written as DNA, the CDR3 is TGTGCCAGCAGCCGACTAGCGGGGGCCCTCCCCTACGAGCAGTACTTC.

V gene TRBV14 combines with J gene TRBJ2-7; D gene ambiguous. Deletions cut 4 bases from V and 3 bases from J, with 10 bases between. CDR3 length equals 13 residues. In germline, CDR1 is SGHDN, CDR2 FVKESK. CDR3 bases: TGTGCCAGCAGCCGTAGTAGTTTCTACGAGCAGTACTTC. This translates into CASSRSSFYEQYF. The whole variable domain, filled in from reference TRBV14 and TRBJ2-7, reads EAGVTQFPSHSVIEKGQTVTLRCDPISGHDNLYWYRRVMGKEIKFLLHFVKESKQDESGMPNNRFLAERTGGTYSTLKVQPAELEDSGVYFCASSRSSFYEQYFGPGTRLTVT.

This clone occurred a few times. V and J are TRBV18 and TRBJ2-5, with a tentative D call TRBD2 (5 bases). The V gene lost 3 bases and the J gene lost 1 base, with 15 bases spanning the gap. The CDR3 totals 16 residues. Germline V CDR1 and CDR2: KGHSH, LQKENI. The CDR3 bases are TGTGCCAGCTCACCTAACCTAGGAGGAGGCCAAGAGACCCAGTACTTC. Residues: CASSPNLGGGQETQYF.

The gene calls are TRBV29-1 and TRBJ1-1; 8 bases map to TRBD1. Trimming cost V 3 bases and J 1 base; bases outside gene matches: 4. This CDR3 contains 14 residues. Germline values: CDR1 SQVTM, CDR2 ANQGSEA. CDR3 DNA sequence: TGCAGCGTTGACCAGACAGGGGCGAACACTGAAGCTTTCTTT. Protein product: CSVDQTGANTEAFF.

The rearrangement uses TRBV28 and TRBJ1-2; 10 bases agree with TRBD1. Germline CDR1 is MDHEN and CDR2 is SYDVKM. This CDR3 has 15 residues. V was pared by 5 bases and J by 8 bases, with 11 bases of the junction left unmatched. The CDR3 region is CASSTPGTGVGGYTF. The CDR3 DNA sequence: TGTGCCAGCAGTACTCCCGGGACAGGGGTAGGGGGCTACACCTTC.

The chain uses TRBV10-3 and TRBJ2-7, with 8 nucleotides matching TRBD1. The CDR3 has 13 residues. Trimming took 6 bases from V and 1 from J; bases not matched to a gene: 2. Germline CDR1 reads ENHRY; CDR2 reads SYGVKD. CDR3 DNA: TGTGCCATCAGCGGGGACAGGTCCTACGAGCAGTACTTC. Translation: CAISGDRSYEQYF.

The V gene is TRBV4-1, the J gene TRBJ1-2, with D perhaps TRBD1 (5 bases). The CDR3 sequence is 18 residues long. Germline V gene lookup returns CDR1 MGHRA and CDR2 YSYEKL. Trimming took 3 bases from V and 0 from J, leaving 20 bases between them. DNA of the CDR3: TGCGCCAGCAGCCAGCCCCCCAAGGGGCTGCGAGCTAACTATGGCTACACCTTC. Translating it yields CASSQPPKGLRANYGYTF.

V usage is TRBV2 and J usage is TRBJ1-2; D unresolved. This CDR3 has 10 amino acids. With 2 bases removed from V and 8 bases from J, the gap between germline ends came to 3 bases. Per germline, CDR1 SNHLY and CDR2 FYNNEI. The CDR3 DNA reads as TGTGCCAGCAGTGAACAGGGCTACACCTTC. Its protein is CASSEQGYTF.

The CDR3 here is CASSPDRVMDTQYF. The CDR3 DNA follows: TGTGCCAGCAGCCCGGACAGGGTGATGGATACGCAGTATTTT. The chain couples TRBV5-6 to TRBJ2-3, with 8 bases that match TRBD1. CDR1 SGHDT and CDR2 YYEEEE come from the germline V gene. CDR3 length equals 14 residues. J was trimmed by 6 bases and V by 4 bases; bases with no gene match: 7.

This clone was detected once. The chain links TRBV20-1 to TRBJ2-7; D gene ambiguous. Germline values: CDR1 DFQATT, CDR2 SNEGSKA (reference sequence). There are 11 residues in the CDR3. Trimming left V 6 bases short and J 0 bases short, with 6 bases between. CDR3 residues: CSASSSYEQYF. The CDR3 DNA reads TGCAGTGCCTCTAGCTCCTACGAGCAGTACTTC.

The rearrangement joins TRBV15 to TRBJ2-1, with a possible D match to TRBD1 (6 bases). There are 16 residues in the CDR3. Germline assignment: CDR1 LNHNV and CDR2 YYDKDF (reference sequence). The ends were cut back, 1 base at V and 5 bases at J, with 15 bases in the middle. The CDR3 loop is CATSRGRTDLDNEQFF. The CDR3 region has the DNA TGTGCCACCAGCAGAGGGCGGACAGACTTAGACAATGAGCAGTTCTTC.

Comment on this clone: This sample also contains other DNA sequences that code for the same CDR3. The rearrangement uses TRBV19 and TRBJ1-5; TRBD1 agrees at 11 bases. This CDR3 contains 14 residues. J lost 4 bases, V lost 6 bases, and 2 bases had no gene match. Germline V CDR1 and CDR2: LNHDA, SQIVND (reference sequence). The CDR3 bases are TGTGCCAGTAGCGGGACAGGGGGTAATCAGCCCCAGCATTTT. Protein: CASSGTGGNQPQHF.

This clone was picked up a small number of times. The CDR3 region has the DNA TGCGCCAGCACTAGCGCGGGACAGGGGTCCTACAATGAGCAGTTCTTC. Its protein is CASTSAGQGSYNEQFF. The rearrangement uses TRBV5-1 and TRBJ2-1; TRBD1 matches at 10 bases. The CDR3 runs 16 residues. J lost 1 base, V lost 6 bases, and 7 bases had no gene match. The V gene's germline CDR1 is SGHRS and CDR2 YFSETQ.

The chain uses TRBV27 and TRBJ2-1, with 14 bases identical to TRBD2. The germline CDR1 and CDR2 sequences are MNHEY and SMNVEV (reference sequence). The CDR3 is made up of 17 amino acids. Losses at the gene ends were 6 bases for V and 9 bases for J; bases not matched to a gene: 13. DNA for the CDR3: TGTGCCAGCAGACGCACCACCGGGACTAGCGGGGGTCCTGAGCAGTTCTTC. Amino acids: CASRRTTGTSGGPEQFF.

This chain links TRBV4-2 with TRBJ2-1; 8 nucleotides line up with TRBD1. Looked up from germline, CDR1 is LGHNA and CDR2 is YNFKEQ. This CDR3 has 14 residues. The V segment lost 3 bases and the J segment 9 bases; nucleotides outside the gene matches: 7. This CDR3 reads CASSQKGQALEQFF. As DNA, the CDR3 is TGTGCCAGCAGCCAGAAGGGACAGGCACTTGAGCAGTTCTTC.

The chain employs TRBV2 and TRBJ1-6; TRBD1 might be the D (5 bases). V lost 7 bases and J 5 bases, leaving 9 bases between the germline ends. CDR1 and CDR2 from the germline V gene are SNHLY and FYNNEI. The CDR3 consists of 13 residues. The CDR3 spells CASNGADNSPLHF. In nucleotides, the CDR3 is TGTGCCAGCAATGGGGCAGATAATTCACCCCTCCACTTT.

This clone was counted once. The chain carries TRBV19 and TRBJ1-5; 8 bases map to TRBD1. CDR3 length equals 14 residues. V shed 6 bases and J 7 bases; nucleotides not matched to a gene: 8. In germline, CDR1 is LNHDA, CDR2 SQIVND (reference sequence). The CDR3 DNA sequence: TGTGCCAGTAGCTCGACAGGGGCAGGGCAGCCCCAGCATTTT. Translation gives CASSSTGAGQPQHF.

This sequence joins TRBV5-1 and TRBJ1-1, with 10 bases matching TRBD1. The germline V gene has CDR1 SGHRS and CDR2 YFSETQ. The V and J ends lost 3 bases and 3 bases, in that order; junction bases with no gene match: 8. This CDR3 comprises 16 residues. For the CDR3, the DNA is TGCGCCAGCAGCTGGGACAGGGGTGGATGGGACACTGAAGCTTTCTTT. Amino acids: CASSWDRGGWDTEAFF.